Below, one TCR beta chain is given with its context. What it binds is unknown. These data come from a study of cytomegalovirus exposure and HLA in healthy donors. CDR1 is SEHNR and CDR2 is FQNEAQ in the germline V gene (reference sequence). The V and J ends lost 6 bases and 4 bases respectively, with 18 bases between them. The CDR3 length is 15 residues. The repertoire was sequenced with immunoSEQ multiplex PCR; TCRdb's copy has only in-frame clones and lacks some. The sample comprises around 73,000 clones, around nine tenths of which are singletons, and around 4% rests with the top ten. Overall study results and limits: TCR sequences were mostly rare, though some public TCRs occurred in many donors. The tendency of first-cohort TCR clusters to co-occur in the 110 or so validation repertoires emerged from a later analysis. A few of the chains that were CMV-associated were confirmed in vitro to be specific for CMV antigens. The study put some 160 TCR beta chains on its list as cytomegalovirus-associated.

Sequencing was done on a sample of PBMCs. The chain is built from TRBV7-9 and TRBJ1-1; D is unclear. This receptor was taken from a woman aged 18-29 years in good health and CMV-seropositive. The CDR3 sequence: CASSSSGRGGTEAFF. The CDR3 DNA reads as TGTGCCAGCAGTTCCTCCGGGCGGGGTGGCACTGAAGCTTTCTTT. Full variable domain (outside the CDR3, taken from reference TRBV7-9 and TRBJ1-1): DTGVSQNPRHKITKRGQNVTFRCDPISEHNRLYWYRQTLGQGPEFLTYFQNEAQLEKSRLLSDRFSAERPKGSFSTLEIQRTEQGDSAMYLCASSSSGRGGTEAFFGQGTRLTVV.